The T cell receptor (beta chain) described here comes from a study of blood T cell repertoires in COVID-19. The V gene's germline CDR1 is MNHNS and CDR2 SASEGT. After removal of 2 bases from V and 4 bases from J, the junction contained 5 bases not matched to a gene. The CDR3 loop spans 14 amino acids. Profiled with immunoSEQ multiplex PCR; TCRdb holds only in-frame clones, not every one. The table shows a few hundred thousand clones, with about four fifths occurring only once. Sample: peripheral blood. V and J are TRBV6-1 and TRBJ2-7; TRBD1 matches at 7 bases. The clonotype was recovered from a woman aged 25 to 39 who had recovered from COVID-19. The DNA for the CDR3 is TGTGCCAGCAGTGAACCGGGACAGCGTTACGAGCAGTACTTC. This sequence encodes CASSEPGQRYEQYF.